The 20 T cell receptor beta chains presented below share a single source sample, sequenced in a study of cytomegalovirus exposure and HLA in healthy donors. The PCR contained 60 Vbeta and 13 Jbeta primers. Assay used: immunoSEQ multiplex PCR; TCRdb lists only in-frame clones, some missing. The sample carries fewer than 250,000 clones, around 80% recorded once. The sequencing input was PBMCs. The receptors here all came from a male donor in good health and CMV-seronegative.

V is TRBV25-1 and J is TRBJ1-6; D might be TRBD1 (5 bases). The germline V gene has CDR1 MGHDK and CDR2 SYGVNS. This CDR3 comprises 14 residues. V lost 7 bases, J lost 6 bases, and 13 bases lay in between. CDR3 sequence: CASNAGRPNSPLHF. CDR3 nucleotide sequence: TGTGCCAGCAATGCGGGACGGCCTAATTCACCCCTCCACTTT.

This chain links TRBV5-4 with TRBJ1-1; D unresolved. CDR1 is SGHNT and CDR2 is YYREEE in the germline V gene (reference sequence). The CDR3 spans 16 residues. The V end was cut by 0 bases, the J end by 0 bases, with 12 bases between. CDR3 sequence reads: CASSLVHSNMNTEAFF. In DNA form, the CDR3 reads TGTGCCAGCAGCTTGGTTCACAGCAACATGAACACTGAAGCTTTCTTT. The full variable domain, its missing parts supplied by reference TRBV5-4 and TRBJ1-1, is ETGVTQSPTHLIKTRGQQVTLRCSSQSGHNTVSWYQQALGQGPQFIFQYYREEENGRGNFPPRFSGLQFPNYSSELNVNALELDDSALYLCASSLVHSNMNTEAFFGQGTRLTVV.

The chain uses TRBV28 and TRBJ2-7; TRBD2 aligns across 7 bases. CDR1 and CDR2 (germline): MDHEN, SYDVKM. V lost 5 bases and J lost 2; bases outside the gene matches: 9. The CDR3 loop spans 15 amino acids. CDR3 in DNA: TGTGCCAGCAGTCGGGGCGGGGGAGGACCCTACGAGCAGTACTTC. It specifies CASSRGGGGPYEQYF.

This clone was detected once. The genes are TRBV9 and TRBJ2-1; 11 bases agree with TRBD1. Germline V CDR1 and CDR2: SGDLS, YYNGEE. V trimming: 4 bases; J trimming: 3 bases; junction bases outside the gene matches: 6. The CDR3 consists of 16 residues. The CDR3 DNA reads TGTGCCAGCAGCCCCGGGGACAGGGGGAACTACAATGAGCAGTTCTTC. It translates to CASSPGDRGNYNEQFF.

The V call is TRBV28, the J call TRBJ2-7; 8 nucleotides match TRBD1. The CDR3 loop spans 13 amino acids. Germline CDR1 reads MDHEN; CDR2 reads SYDVKM. Trimming took 11 bases from V and 4 from J; bases not matched to a gene: 10. The CDR3 DNA is TGTGCCGCATCCGGGACAGGAGCTTACGAGCAGTACTTC. Its translation is CAASGTGAYEQYF.

This chain links TRBV10-3 with TRBJ2-5; 7 nucleotides agree with TRBD2. Judging by the DNA end, TRBJ2-7 fits better; the J call may be wrong. Germline-derived CDR1 and CDR2 are ENHRY and SYGVKD. The CDR3 consists of 14 residues. CDR3 region: CAISEGRERDEQYF. The CDR3 DNA reads as TGTGCCATCAGTGAAGGGCGGGAGAGGGACGAGCAGTACTTC.

The chain has TRBV30 and TRBJ1-1; D call uncertain. V was pared by 0 bases and J by 3 bases, with 8 bases between. The V gene's germline CDR1 is GTSNPN and CDR2 SVGIG (reference sequence). The CDR3 contains 13 residues. CDR3 nucleotides: TGTGCCTGGAGTGTTAGCCCCGACACTGAAGCTTTCTTT. This translates into CAWSVSPDTEAFF.

This chain joins TRBV9 and TRBJ2-1, with D maybe TRBD2 (6 bases). Per germline, CDR1 SGDLS and CDR2 YYNGEE. This CDR3 is built from 15 residues. The V end lost 0 bases, the J end lost 3 bases, and 10 bases lay between the germline ends. As DNA, the CDR3 is TGTGCCAGCAGCGTAGGGAGGGGAGTCTACAATGAGCAGTTCTTC. This sequence encodes CASSVGRGVYNEQFF. Full variable domain (remainder filled in from reference TRBV9 and TRBJ2-1): DSGVTQTPKHLITATGQRVTLRCSPRSGDLSVYWYQQSLDQGLQFLIQYYNGEERAKGNILERFSAQQFPDLHSELNLSSLELGDSALYFCASSVGRGVYNEQFFGPGTRLTVL.

In this sample, this clone turned up a few times. The chain links TRBV29-1 to TRBJ2-7, with D possibly matching TRBD1 (6 bases). The V end lost 7 bases, the J end lost 2 bases, and 15 bases lay between the germline ends. This CDR3 has 13 residues. Germline values: CDR1 SQVTM, CDR2 ANQGSEA. The CDR3 DNA sequence: TGCAGCGCCCTGGGGGCGCCCACCTACGAGCAGTACTTC. As protein: CSALGAPTYEQYF.

This chain connects TRBV5-4 to TRBJ2-5; D not resolved. The assigned J gene may be wrong: the sequence end matches TRBJ2-7 better. This CDR3 region has 15 residues. CDR1 is SGHNT and CDR2 is YYREEE in the germline V gene (reference sequence). The CDR3 DNA sequence: TGTGCCAGCAGCTTGAGAGGCGGATCGATCCACGAGCAGTACTTC. It is translated as CASSLRGGSIHEQYF.

The chain is built from TRBV2 and TRBJ1-2; no clear D. Germline loops: CDR1 SNHLY, CDR2 FYNNEI. Deletions cut 6 bases from V and 2 bases from J, with 13 bases between. The CDR3 is 14 amino acids. The CDR3 nucleotides read TGTGCCAGCAGGCCTCGGGAGACCAACTATGGCTACACCTTC. Translated: CASRPRETNYGYTF. Based on the CDR3 plus reference TRBV2 and TRBJ1-2, the full variable domain is EPEVTQTPSHQVTQMGQEVILRCVPISNHLYFYWYRQILGQKVEFLVSFYNNEISEKSEIFDDQFSVERPDGSNFTLKIRSTKLEDSAMYFCASRPRETNYGYTFGSGTRLTVV.

The chain uses TRBV18 and TRBJ2-1; no clear D gene. The CDR3 has 17 residues. V was clipped by 2 bases and J by 1 base, with 15 bases between them. The germline V gene encodes CDR1 KGHSH and CDR2 LQKENI. The CDR3 DNA reads as TGTGCCAGCTCACCAGGGTACAGTTTTGGTTCCTACAATGAGCAGTTCTTC. It is translated as CASSPGYSFGSYNEQFF. Full variable domain (outside the CDR3, taken from reference TRBV18 and TRBJ2-1): NAGVMQNPRHLVRRRGQEARLRCSPMKGHSHVYWYRQLPEEGLKFMVYLQKENIIDESGMPKERFSAEFPKEGPSILRIQQVVRGDSAAYFCASSPGYSFGSYNEQFFGPGTRLTVL.

The chain recombines TRBV9 with TRBJ2-3, with D possibly matching TRBD2 (6 bases). Trimming took 0 bases from V and 0 from J, leaving 8 bases between them. CDR1 and CDR2 (germline): SGDLS, YYNGEE. CDR3 size: 15 residues. In DNA, the CDR3 is TGTGCCAGCAGCGTAGTAAGCGGGAGCACAGATACGCAGTATTTT. It encodes CASSVVSGSTDTQYF.

This clone appeared once. The chain is built from TRBV2 and TRBJ2-7; 9 bases line up with TRBD2. Germline V gives CDR1 SNHLY, CDR2 FYNNEI. This CDR3 comprises 15 residues. J lost 3 bases, V lost 7 bases, and 10 bases had no gene match. The CDR3, as DNA: TGTGCCAGCACCTCCAGCGCTAGCGGGATCTACGAGCAGTACTTC. It yields the protein CASTSSASGIYEQYF.

The chain combines TRBV28 with TRBJ1-6; 9 bases agree with TRBD1. Germline lookup yields CDR1 MDHEN and CDR2 SYDVKM. V shed 1 base and J 6 bases; nucleotides not matched to a gene: 10. The CDR3 loop spans 18 amino acids. This CDR3 is CASSLYGTGTGFNSPLHF. CDR3 sequence (DNA): TGTGCCAGCAGTTTATACGGGACAGGGACAGGGTTTAATTCACCCCTCCACTTT.

This CDR3 is CASSYTGNTEAFF. The CDR3 DNA follows: TGTGCCAGCAGTTACACAGGGAACACTGAAGCTTTCTTT. V gene TRBV6-5 combines with J gene TRBJ1-1; D might be TRBD1 (5 bases). The CDR3 is 13 amino acids. The germline V and J ends were trimmed by 2 bases and 1 base, with 5 bases remaining between them. Germline loops: CDR1 MNHEY, CDR2 SVGAGI.

This clone showed up just a few times. The genes are TRBV5-1 and TRBJ2-7, with unresolved D. CDR1 and CDR2 from the germline V gene are SGHRS and YFSETQ. Between the trimmed V and J ends, which lost 0 bases and 3 bases, there was a span of 10 bases. The CDR3 contains 14 residues. The CDR3 DNA is TGCGCCAGCAGCTTGGCGGTAGCCCGCTACGAGCAGTACTTC. Its translation is CASSLAVARYEQYF.

This sequence joins TRBV5-5 and TRBJ1-1; D is possibly TRBD1 (6 bases). Germline V gene lookup returns CDR1 SGHKS and CDR2 YYEKEE (reference sequence). This CDR3 has 14 residues. Trimming shortened V by 0 bases and J by 3 bases, and 9 bases separated the two germline ends. The CDR3 region is CASSLDPGDTEAFF. The CDR3 DNA reads as TGTGCCAGCAGCTTGGATCCAGGGGACACTGAAGCTTTCTTT.

This clone was seen only once. This chain joins TRBV2 and TRBJ2-5; TRBD1 matches 7 bases. The J call may be in error: the DNA end matches TRBJ2-7 better. Per germline, CDR1 SNHLY and CDR2 FYNNEI. The CDR3 runs to 13 residues. The CDR3 loop is CATKTGQLYEQYF. Here the CDR3 DNA reads TGTGCCACCAAGACGGGACAGCTATACGAGCAGTACTTC.

The chain carries TRBV5-1 and TRBJ2-1, with 10 bases lining up with TRBD2. Trimming cost V 4 bases and J 6 bases; bases outside gene matches: 13. The length of the CDR3 is 17 residues. CDR1 is SGHRS and CDR2 is YFSETQ in the germline V gene. The CDR3 loop reads CASSHSTPGLASNEQFF. CDR3 coding DNA: TGCGCCAGCAGCCACTCAACCCCGGGACTAGCGAGCAATGAGCAGTTCTTC.